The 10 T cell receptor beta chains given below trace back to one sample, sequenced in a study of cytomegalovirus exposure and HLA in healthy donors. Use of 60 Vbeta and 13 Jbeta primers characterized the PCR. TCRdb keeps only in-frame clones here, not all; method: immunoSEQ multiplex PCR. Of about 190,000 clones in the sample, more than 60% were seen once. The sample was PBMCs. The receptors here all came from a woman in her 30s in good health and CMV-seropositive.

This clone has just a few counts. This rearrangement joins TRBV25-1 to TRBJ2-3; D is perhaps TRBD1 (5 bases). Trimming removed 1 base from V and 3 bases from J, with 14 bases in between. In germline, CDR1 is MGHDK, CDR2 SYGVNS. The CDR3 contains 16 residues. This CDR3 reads CASSESRVIRTDTQYF. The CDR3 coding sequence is TGTGCCAGCAGTGAATCCAGGGTGATACGTACAGATACGCAGTATTTT.

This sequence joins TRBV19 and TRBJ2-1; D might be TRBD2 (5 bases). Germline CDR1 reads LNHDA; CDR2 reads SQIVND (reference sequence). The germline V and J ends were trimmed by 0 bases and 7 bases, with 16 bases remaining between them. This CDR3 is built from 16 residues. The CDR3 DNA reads TGTGCCAGTAGTATAGATACGGCAGGCGGGTGGAATGAGCAGTTCTTC. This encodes CASSIDTAGGWNEQFF.

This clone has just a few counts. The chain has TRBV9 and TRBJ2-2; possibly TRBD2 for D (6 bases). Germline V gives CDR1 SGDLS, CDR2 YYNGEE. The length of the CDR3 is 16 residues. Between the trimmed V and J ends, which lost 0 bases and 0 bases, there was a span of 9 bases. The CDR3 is CASSVASGANTGELFF. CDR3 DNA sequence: TGTGCCAGCAGCGTAGCCTCGGGAGCGAACACCGGGGAGCTGTTTTTT.

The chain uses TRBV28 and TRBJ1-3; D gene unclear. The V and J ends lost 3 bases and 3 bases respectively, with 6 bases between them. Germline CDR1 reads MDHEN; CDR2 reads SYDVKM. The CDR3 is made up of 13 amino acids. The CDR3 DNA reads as TGTGCCAGCAGTTTTAGTCTTGGAAACACCATATATTTT. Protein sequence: CASSFSLGNTIYF. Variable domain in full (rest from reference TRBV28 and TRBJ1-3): DVKVTQSSRYLVKRTGEKVFLECVQDMDHENMFWYRQDPGLGLRLIYFSYDVKMKEKGDIPEGYSVSREKKERFSLILESASTNQTSMYLCASSFSLGNTIYFGEGSWLTVV.

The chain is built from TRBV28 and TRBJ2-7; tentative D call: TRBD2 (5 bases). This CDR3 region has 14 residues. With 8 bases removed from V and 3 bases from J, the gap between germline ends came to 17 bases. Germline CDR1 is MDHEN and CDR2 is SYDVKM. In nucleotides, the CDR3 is TGTGCCAGCGGTGATTCGGCGGGTTACTACGAGCAGTACTTC. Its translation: CASGDSAGYYEQYF.

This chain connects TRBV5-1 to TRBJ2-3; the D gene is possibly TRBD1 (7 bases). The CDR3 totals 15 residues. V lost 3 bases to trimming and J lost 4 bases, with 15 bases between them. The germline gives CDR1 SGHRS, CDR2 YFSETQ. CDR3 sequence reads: CASSWGQGGPDTQYF. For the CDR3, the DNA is TGCGCCAGCAGCTGGGGGCAGGGGGGCCCAGATACGCAGTATTTT.

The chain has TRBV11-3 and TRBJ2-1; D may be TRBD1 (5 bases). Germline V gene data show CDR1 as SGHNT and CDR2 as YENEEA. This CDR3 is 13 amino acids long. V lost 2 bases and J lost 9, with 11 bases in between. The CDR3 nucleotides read TGTGCCAGCAGCTTATCTGGGGCGATTGAGCAGTTCTTC. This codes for CASSLSGAIEQFF.

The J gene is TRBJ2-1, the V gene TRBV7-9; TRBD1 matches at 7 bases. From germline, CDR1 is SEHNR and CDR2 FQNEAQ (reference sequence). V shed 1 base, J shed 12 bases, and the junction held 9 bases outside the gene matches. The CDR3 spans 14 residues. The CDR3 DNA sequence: TGTGCCAGCAGCTTAGTAGGCAGGGGGTTCGGGCAGTTCTTC. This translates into CASSLVGRGFGQFF.

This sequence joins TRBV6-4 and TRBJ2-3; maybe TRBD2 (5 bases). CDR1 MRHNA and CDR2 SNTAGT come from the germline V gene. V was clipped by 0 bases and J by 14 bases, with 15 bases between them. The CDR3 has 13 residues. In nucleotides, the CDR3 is TGTGCCAGCAGTGACTCGGACTCCTACCTTCTGTATTTT. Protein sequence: CASSDSDSYLLYF.

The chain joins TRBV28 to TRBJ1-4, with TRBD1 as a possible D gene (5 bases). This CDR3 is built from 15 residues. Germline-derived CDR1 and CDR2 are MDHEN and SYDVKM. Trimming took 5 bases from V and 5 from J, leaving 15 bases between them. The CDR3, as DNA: TGTGCCAGCAGTCCCGGGCGTTGGACAAATGAAAAACTGTTTTTT. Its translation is CASSPGRWTNEKLFF.